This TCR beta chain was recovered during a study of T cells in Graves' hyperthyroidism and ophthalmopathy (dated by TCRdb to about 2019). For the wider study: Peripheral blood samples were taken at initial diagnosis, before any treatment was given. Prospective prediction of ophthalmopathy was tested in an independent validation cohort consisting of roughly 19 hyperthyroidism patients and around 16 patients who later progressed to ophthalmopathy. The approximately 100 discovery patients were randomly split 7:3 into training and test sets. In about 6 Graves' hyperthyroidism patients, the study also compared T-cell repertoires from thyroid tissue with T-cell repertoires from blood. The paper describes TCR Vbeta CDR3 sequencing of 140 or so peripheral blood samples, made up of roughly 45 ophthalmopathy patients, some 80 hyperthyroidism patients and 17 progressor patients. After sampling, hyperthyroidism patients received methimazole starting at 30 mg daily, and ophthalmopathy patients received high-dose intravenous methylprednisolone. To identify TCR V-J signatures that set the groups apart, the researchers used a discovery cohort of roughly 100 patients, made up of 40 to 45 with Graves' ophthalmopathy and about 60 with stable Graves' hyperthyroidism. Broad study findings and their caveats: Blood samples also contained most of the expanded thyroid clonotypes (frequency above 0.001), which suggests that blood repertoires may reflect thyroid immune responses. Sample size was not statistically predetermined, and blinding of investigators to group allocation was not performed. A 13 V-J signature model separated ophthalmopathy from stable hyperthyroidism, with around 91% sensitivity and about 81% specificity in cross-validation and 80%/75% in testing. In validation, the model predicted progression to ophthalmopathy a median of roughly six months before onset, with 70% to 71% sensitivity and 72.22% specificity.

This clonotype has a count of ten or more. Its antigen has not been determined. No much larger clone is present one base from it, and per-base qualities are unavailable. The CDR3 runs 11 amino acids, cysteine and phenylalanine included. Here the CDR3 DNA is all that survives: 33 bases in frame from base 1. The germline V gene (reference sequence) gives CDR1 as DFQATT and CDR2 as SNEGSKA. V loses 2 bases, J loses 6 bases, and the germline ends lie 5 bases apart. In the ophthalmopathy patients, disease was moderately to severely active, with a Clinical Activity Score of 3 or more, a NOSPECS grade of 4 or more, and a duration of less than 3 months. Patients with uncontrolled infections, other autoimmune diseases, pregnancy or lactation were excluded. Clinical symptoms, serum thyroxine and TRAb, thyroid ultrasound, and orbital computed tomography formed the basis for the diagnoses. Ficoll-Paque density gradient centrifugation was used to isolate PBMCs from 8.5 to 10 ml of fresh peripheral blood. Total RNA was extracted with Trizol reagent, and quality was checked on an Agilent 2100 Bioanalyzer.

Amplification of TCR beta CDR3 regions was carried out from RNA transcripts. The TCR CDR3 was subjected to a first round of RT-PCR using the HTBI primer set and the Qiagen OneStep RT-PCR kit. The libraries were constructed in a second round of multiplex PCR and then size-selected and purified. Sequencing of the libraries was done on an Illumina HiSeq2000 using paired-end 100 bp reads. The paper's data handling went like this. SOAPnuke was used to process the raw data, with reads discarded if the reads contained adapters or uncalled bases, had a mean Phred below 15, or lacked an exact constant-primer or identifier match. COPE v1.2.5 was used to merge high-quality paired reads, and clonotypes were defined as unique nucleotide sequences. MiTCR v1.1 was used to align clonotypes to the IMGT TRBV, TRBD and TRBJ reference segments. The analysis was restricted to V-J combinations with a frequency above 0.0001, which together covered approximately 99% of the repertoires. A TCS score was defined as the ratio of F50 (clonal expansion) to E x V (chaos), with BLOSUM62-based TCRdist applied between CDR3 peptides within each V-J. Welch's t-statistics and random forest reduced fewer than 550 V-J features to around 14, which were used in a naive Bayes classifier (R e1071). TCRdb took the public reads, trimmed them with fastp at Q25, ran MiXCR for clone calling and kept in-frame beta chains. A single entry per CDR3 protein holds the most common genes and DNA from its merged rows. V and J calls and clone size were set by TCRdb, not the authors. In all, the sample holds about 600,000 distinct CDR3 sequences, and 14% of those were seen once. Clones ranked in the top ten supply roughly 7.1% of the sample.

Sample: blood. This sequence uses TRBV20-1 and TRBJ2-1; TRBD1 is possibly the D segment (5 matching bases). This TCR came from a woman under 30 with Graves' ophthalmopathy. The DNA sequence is TGCAGTGCTAGACAGGGCAATGAGCAGTTCTTC. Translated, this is CSARQGNEQFF.